Shown below are 28 T cell receptor beta chains from a single sample sequenced in a study of neoadjuvant anti-PD-1 for oral cavity cancer (dated by TCRdb to the early 2020s). The time point label for this specimen denotes: before neoadjuvant nivolumab. The library came from the immunoSEQ multiplex PCR assay. Sourced from immuneACCESS, this table was stored by TCRdb with only in-frame sequences that have V and J called. A share of the clones is absent; for the studies checked, an unresolved V gene accounts for under half, and the remainder has no known explanation. Across this sample there are 11,000 to 15,000 clones, with approximately 71% seen only once. In total, the top ten clones hold 2.5% to 3.5% of the sample. Sample: PBMCs, taken before nivolumab (anti-PD-1) treatment. These receptors came from a person aged 40 to 85 with oral cavity squamous cell carcinoma.

The chain carries TRBV28 and TRBJ1-1, with D unresolved. The CDR3 runs to 12 residues. Trimming removed 7 bases from V and 4 bases from J, with 10 bases in between. CDR1 is MDHEN and CDR2 is SYDVKM in the germline V gene. CDR3 sequence (DNA): TGTGCCAGCACCCAAAAGTTCACTGAAGCTTTCTTT. It encodes CASTQKFTEAFF. Based on the CDR3 plus reference TRBV28 and TRBJ1-1, the full variable domain is DVKVTQSSRYLVKRTGEKVFLECVQDMDHENMFWYRQDPGLGLRLIYFSYDVKMKEKGDIPEGYSVSREKKERFSLILESASTNQTSMYLCASTQKFTEAFFGQGTRLTVV.

The rearrangement links TRBV7-8 to TRBJ1-3, with 10 bases identical to TRBD1. Germline trimming cut 5 bases from V and 0 bases from J; bases unmatched to any gene: 13. CDR1 SGHVS and CDR2 FQNEAQ come from the germline V gene. There are 19 residues in the CDR3. CDR3 coding DNA: TGTGCCAGCAGCCTCCGACAGGGGGCTCTCTCCGGCTCTGGAAACACCATATATTTT. This encodes CASSLRQGALSGSGNTIYF.

The chain recombines TRBV6-1 with TRBJ1-5; 10 nucleotides match TRBD1. J gave up 0 bases and V 4 bases, and 6 bases lay outside the gene matches. Germline CDR1 reads MNHNS; CDR2 reads SASEGT. CDR3 size: 17 residues. Here the CDR3 DNA reads TGTGCCAGCAGTGCCTTGACAGGGGGCAATAGCAATCAGCCCCAGCATTTT. It translates to CASSALTGGNSNQPQHF.

The chain has TRBV7-3 and TRBJ2-5, with D perhaps TRBD1 (7 bases). This CDR3 has 17 amino acids. Germline V lookup: CDR1 SGHTA, CDR2 FQGTGA. V lost 2 bases, J lost 3 bases, and 19 bases lay in between. Here the CDR3 DNA reads TGTGCCAGCAGCTTAGGTGCGGGACAGCCCGTTAAAGAGACCCAGTACTTC. As protein: CASSLGAGQPVKETQYF.

This rearrangement joins TRBV2 to TRBJ1-4; D remains ambiguous. Deletions cut 0 bases from V and 8 bases from J, with 7 bases between. Germline CDR1 SNHLY, CDR2 FYNNEI. The CDR3 is 13 amino acids. The CDR3 nucleotides read TGTGCCAGCAGTGAAGCGTTCGGGGAAAAACTGTTTTTT. Its protein is CASSEAFGEKLFF.

The genes are TRBV7-9 and TRBJ2-1, with D perhaps matching TRBD2 (5 bases). V was clipped by 6 bases and J by 1 base, with 16 bases between them. The CDR3 is made up of 16 amino acids. Germline CDR1 reads SEHNR; CDR2 reads FQNEAQ (reference sequence). CDR3: CASSSPLARSYNEQFF. CDR3 in DNA: TGTGCCAGCAGTTCCCCCTTAGCGCGTTCCTACAATGAGCAGTTCTTC.

V is TRBV28 and J is TRBJ1-5; D perhaps matches TRBD1 (6 bases). Germline V gene lookup returns CDR1 MDHEN and CDR2 SYDVKM. Trimming removed 5 bases from V and 2 bases from J, with 13 bases in between. This CDR3 comprises 15 residues. CDR3 nucleotide sequence: TGTGCCAGCAGTCAGATCGGACAGCGCAATCAGCCCCAGCATTTT. Its protein is CASSQIGQRNQPQHF.

The CDR3 bases are TGTGCCAGCAGCCTGGGACAGGGGGCGCGCACAGATACGCAGTATTTT. Protein sequence: CASSLGQGARTDTQYF. The V gene is TRBV11-3, the J gene TRBJ2-3; 12 bases map to TRBD1. Per germline, CDR1 SGHNT and CDR2 YENEEA. CDR3 length: 16 residues. The J segment lost 1 base and the V segment lost 5 bases, leaving 4 bases of the junction unmatched.

The chain carries TRBV28 and TRBJ2-1; 8 nucleotides match TRBD2. Germline trimming cut 3 bases from V and 4 bases from J; bases unmatched to any gene: 8. The CDR3 is 16 residues long. Germline lookup yields CDR1 MDHEN and CDR2 SYDVKM. The DNA for the CDR3 is TGTGCCAGCAGTTTCGGGGCTAGCGGGTTATACAATGAGCAGTTCTTC. The encoded protein is CASSFGASGLYNEQFF.

The chain uses TRBV2 and TRBJ2-1; D is uncertain. The CDR3 extends over 11 amino acids. V lost 10 bases, J lost 5 bases, and 9 bases lay in between. CDR1 is SNHLY and CDR2 is FYNNEI in the germline V gene. CDR3 loop: CATSPDNEQFF. Written as DNA, the CDR3 is TGTGCCACCTCTCCTGACAATGAGCAGTTCTTC.

This clone was counted between two and nine times. The rearrangement uses TRBV12-5 and TRBJ1-1; D is unclear. Germline CDR1 LGHNT, CDR2 FRNRAP. Trimming cost V 3 bases and J 10 bases, with 12 bases left between them. This CDR3 comprises 12 residues. The CDR3 DNA reads as TGTGCTAGTGGTTTAGACGGCCTGGGAGCTTTCTTT. It codes for CASGLDGLGAFF.

The chain recombines TRBV5-1 with TRBJ1-1; a possible D gene is TRBD1 (6 bases). This CDR3 has 16 residues. V was clipped by 4 bases and J by 5 bases, with 21 bases between them. CDR1 and CDR2 from the germline V gene are SGHRS and YFSETQ. The CDR3 protein is CASSRVSTGSGTEAFF. CDR3 DNA: TGCGCCAGCAGCCGAGTCTCTACAGGGTCTGGAACTGAAGCTTTCTTT.

The chain uses TRBV7-3 and TRBJ2-2; tentatively, D is TRBD2 (6 bases). Looked up from germline, CDR1 is SGHTA and CDR2 is FQGTGA. There are 15 residues in the CDR3. With 3 bases removed from V and 2 bases from J, the gap between germline ends came to 10 bases. The CDR3 DNA follows: TGTGCCAGCAGCTTCGGGGGATCTAACACCGGGGAGCTGTTTTTT. Protein sequence: CASSFGGSNTGELFF.

A few counts support this clone. The gene calls are TRBV6-4 and TRBJ1-1; 7 bases line up with TRBD1. Per germline, CDR1 MRHNA and CDR2 SNTAGT. After removal of 4 bases from V and 1 base from J, the junction contained 3 bases not matched to a gene. The CDR3 has 14 residues. The DNA for the CDR3 is TGTGCCAGCAGTGCGGACAGGACGAACACTGAAGCTTTCTTT. Its protein is CASSADRTNTEAFF.

The chain has TRBV7-6 and TRBJ2-1, with TRBD2 matching 13 bases. V lost 6 bases to trimming and J lost 0 bases; unmatched junction nucleotides: 5. The germline gives CDR1 SGHVS, CDR2 FNYEAQ. The length of the CDR3 is 17 residues. In nucleotides, the CDR3 is TGTGCCAGCAGGGGACTAGCGGGAAGGAGCTCCTACAATGAGCAGTTCTTC. Translating it yields CASRGLAGRSSYNEQFF.

The genes are TRBV5-1 and TRBJ1-4, with 8 bases lining up with TRBD1. The CDR3 contains 14 residues. With 4 bases clipped from V and 8 bases from J, the junction kept 7 bases outside the gene matches. Germline V gene data show CDR1 as SGHRS and CDR2 as YFSETQ. CDR3: CASSAGGAEEKLFF. CDR3 bases: TGCGCCAGCAGCGCAGGGGGCGCGGAGGAAAAACTGTTTTTT.

The chain employs TRBV28 and TRBJ1-5; D gene uncertain. V was cut by 4 bases and J by 0 bases, with 7 bases left in between. Germline CDR1 reads MDHEN; CDR2 reads SYDVKM. The CDR3 spans 14 residues. The chain's CDR3 is CASSSPGSNQPQHF. The CDR3 DNA reads TGTGCCAGCAGTTCCCCCGGTAGCAATCAGCCCCAGCATTTT.

Details on this clone: This same CDR3 is encoded by further DNA sequences in the sample. The chain links TRBV29-1 to TRBJ1-5; D unresolved. Germline V CDR1 and CDR2: SQVTM, ANQGSEA. This CDR3 contains 12 residues. V gave up 4 bases and J gave up 5 bases, with 9 bases separating them. CDR3 protein: CSVGARDQPQHF. The CDR3 nucleotides read TGCAGCGTTGGGGCCAGAGATCAGCCCCAGCATTTT.

The chain uses TRBV18 and TRBJ1-5; D unresolved. V lost 3 bases, J lost 0 bases, and 6 bases lay in between. The germline gives CDR1 KGHSH, CDR2 LQKENI. The length of the CDR3 is 14 residues. CDR3 region: CASSPLYSNQPQHF. In DNA, the CDR3 is TGTGCCAGCTCACCCCTCTATAGCAATCAGCCCCAGCATTTT.

DNA for the CDR3: TGTGCCAGCAGCGCGCCCGCCCGGTCAAACTACGAGCAGTACTTC. This encodes CASSAPARSNYEQYF. The chain couples TRBV7-8 to TRBJ2-7; D not certain. The CDR3 has 15 amino acids. Germline V gene lookup returns CDR1 SGHVS and CDR2 FQNEAQ. Trimming pared 5 bases from V and 3 bases from J, leaving 17 bases between. Variable domain in full (rest from reference TRBV7-8 and TRBJ2-7): GAGVSQSPRYKVAKRGQDVALRCDPISGHVSLFWYQQALGQGPEFLTYFQNEAQLDKSGLPSDRFFAERPEGSVSTLKIQRTQQEDSAVYLCASSAPARSNYEQYFGPGTRLTVT.

The gene calls are TRBV7-8 and TRBJ1-3, with unresolved D. The CDR3 covers 14 residues. The V end was cut by 5 bases, the J end by 9 bases, with 17 bases between. Germline V gene data show CDR1 as SGHVS and CDR2 as FQNEAQ. DNA for the CDR3: TGTGCCAGCAGCCCTCGTCGGACGGGTAGCACCATATATTTT. Residues: CASSPRRTGSTIYF.

The V gene is TRBV7-7, the J gene TRBJ2-2, with D tentatively TRBD2 (6 bases). The V end lost 5 bases, the J end lost 7 bases, and 14 bases lay between the germline ends. CDR3 length equals 14 residues. The germline V gene has CDR1 SSHAT and CDR2 FNYEAQ (reference sequence). For the CDR3, the DNA is TGTGCCAGCAGCCCCGGTGGCGGGGTCGGGGAGCTGTTTTTT. Translated, it gives CASSPGGGVGELFF.

The J gene is TRBJ2-1, the V gene TRBV30; 12 bases are shared with TRBD2. In germline, CDR1 is GTSNPN, CDR2 SVGIG (reference sequence). The CDR3 totals 14 residues. V was clipped by 4 bases and J by 8 bases; unmatched bases: 6. The CDR3 sequence: CAWKRLAGAHEQFF. CDR3 DNA: TGTGCCTGGAAGAGACTAGCGGGAGCACATGAGCAGTTCTTC. The full variable domain, in which reference TRBV30 and TRBJ2-1 provide the parts outside the CDR3, is SQTIHQWPATLVQPVGSPLSLECTVEGTSNPNLYWYRQAAGRGLQLLFYSVGIGQISSEVPQNLSASRPQDRQFILSSKKLLLSDSGFYLCAWKRLAGAHEQFFGPGTRLTVL.

The chain recombines TRBV5-1 with TRBJ2-5, with D maybe TRBD1 (6 bases). CDR3 length equals 15 residues. Germline CDR1 reads SGHRS; CDR2 reads YFSETQ. Trimming took 2 bases from V and 3 from J, leaving 14 bases between them. For the CDR3, the DNA is TGCGCCAGCAGCTTCACACCGGGACACAAAGAGACCCAGTACTTC. Amino acid sequence: CASSFTPGHKETQYF. Based on the CDR3 plus reference TRBV5-1 and TRBJ2-5, the full variable domain is KAGVTQTPRYLIKTRGQQVTLSCSPISGHRSVSWYQQTPGQGLQFLFEYFSETQRNKGNFPGRFSGRQFSNSRSEMNVSTLELGDSALYLCASSFTPGHKETQYFGPGTRLLVL.

The rearrangement links TRBV11-2 to TRBJ2-1; 7 bases fit TRBD2. The CDR3 extends over 16 amino acids. J lost 8 bases, V lost 5 bases, and 15 bases had no gene match. The germline V gene has CDR1 SGHAT and CDR2 FQNNGV. The CDR3 sequence is CASSPSAGRPLYEQFF. The CDR3 coding sequence is TGTGCCAGCAGCCCCTCAGCGGGGAGACCCCTGTATGAGCAGTTCTTC.

This clone has a handful of counts. The V call is TRBV7-6, the J call TRBJ2-7; D not resolved. Deletions cut 5 bases from V and 1 base from J, with 15 bases between. The CDR3 is 15 amino acids. In germline, CDR1 is SGHVS, CDR2 FNYEAQ. The CDR3 sequence: CASSPRYRRSYEQYF. The CDR3, as DNA: TGTGCCAGCAGCCCCCGGTATCGTCGTTCCTACGAGCAGTACTTC.

This clone was found once. The J gene is TRBJ2-5, the V gene TRBV30; perhaps TRBD1 as D (5 bases). The CDR3 runs 13 residues. From germline, CDR1 is GTSNPN and CDR2 SVGIG (reference sequence). Trimming cost V 2 bases and J 2 bases, with 9 bases left between them. The CDR3 here is CAWSKGKQETQYF. DNA for the CDR3: TGTGCCTGGAGTAAGGGGAAACAAGAGACCCAGTACTTC.

This clone was observed a few times. The chain is built from TRBV5-4 and TRBJ1-2, with D hard to call. Germline assignment: CDR1 SGHNT and CDR2 YYREEE (reference sequence). The CDR3 has 13 residues. Deletions cut 1 base from V and 4 bases from J, with 8 bases between. CDR3 residues: CASSLPGSYGYTF. In DNA, the CDR3 is TGTGCCAGCAGCTTGCCGGGGAGCTATGGCTACACCTTC. The full variable domain, with the rest looked up from reference TRBV5-4 and TRBJ1-2, is ETGVTQSPTHLIKTRGQQVTLRCSSQSGHNTVSWYQQALGQGPQFIFQYYREEENGRGNFPPRFSGLQFPNYSSELNVNALELDDSALYLCASSLPGSYGYTFGSGTRLTVV.